The 10 T cell receptor beta chains presented below share a single source sample, sequenced in a study of tissue T cells after allogeneic stem cell transplantation. Time point reported: mouse harvest day 7 after allogeneic transplant. Mouse grafts combined 10^7 T-cell-depleted bone marrow cells with 10^6 splenic CD5+ T cells. Profiled with immunoSEQ multiplex PCR; TCRdb holds only in-frame clones, not every one. The data show approximately 6,600 clones, with more than 45% seen just once and roughly 7.7% held by the top ten. Sequences were obtained from lymph node tissue. Receptor source: a female BALB/c mouse given C57BL/6 T cells with graft-versus-host disease after an allogeneic hematopoietic cell transplant.

Details on this clone: Genes and germline come from the mouse. With the read ending 1 residue before the CDR3 end, the germline J gene is used to fill in that end. The V and J genes are TRBV13-1 and TRBJ1-2; D might be TRBD1 (5 bases). The CDR3 length is 15 residues. Germline lookup yields CDR1 NSHNY and CDR2 SYGAGN. The ends were cut back, 0 bases at V and 4 bases at J, with 13 bases in the middle. The CDR3 protein is CASSDGGERSSDYTF. Incomplete CDR3 DNA: TGTGCCAGCAGTGATGGGGGGGAGAGGAGCTCCGACTACACC.

About this clone itself: Gene names are the mouse ones. Sequencing ends 1 residue short of the CDR3 end; the germline J gene provides the rest. Other DNA sequences in this sample translate to the same CDR3. This chain connects TRBV12-1 to TRBJ2-5; unclear D gene. Germline assignment: CDR1 SGHSN and CDR2 HYEKVE. V lost 0 bases and J lost 0, with 3 bases in between. The CDR3 extends over 13 amino acids. The CDR3 reads CASSLGNQDTQYF. The sequenced CDR3 bases are TGTGCCAGCTCTCTCGGGAACCAAGACACCCAGTAC.

Comments on this clone: The gene names given are mouse names. The observed sequence ends 1 residue before the CDR3 terminus, with the missing tail filled in from the germline J gene. The chain carries TRBV13-1 and TRBJ2-7, with a weak D call TRBD1 (6 bases). The CDR3 is 12 residues long. Germline V gene data show CDR1 as NSHNY and CDR2 as SYGAGN. V was pared by 4 bases and J by 5 bases, with 10 bases between. The CDR3 reads CASSHRAHEQYF. CDR3 DNA (partial): TGTGCCAGCAGTCACAGGGCCCATGAACAGTAC.

Only a few counts were recorded for this clone. Gene and germline names: mouse. The CDR3 end falls 1 residue outside the read, so it is completed with the germline J gene. V gene TRBV16 combines with J gene TRBJ1-4; D not certain. Trimming took off 3 bases at V and 0 bases at J, with 5 bases between the two ends. This CDR3 contains 14 residues. The germline V gene has CDR1 SGHSA and CDR2 FRNQAP. The sequenced CDR3 bases are TGTGCAAGCAGCTTCAACCTTTCCAACGAAAGATTATTT. This gives the protein CASSFNLSNERLF. The full CDR3 sequence reads CASSFNLSNERLFF. The full variable domain, its missing parts supplied by reference TRBV16 and TRBJ1-4, is NAGVIQTPRHKVTGKGQEATLWCEPISGHSAVFWYRQTIVQGLEFLTYFRNQAPIDDSGMPKERFSAQMPNQSHSTLKIQSTQPQDSAVYLCASSFNLSNERLFFGHGTKLSVL.

With respect to this clone: Gene names denote mouse genes. The read terminates 1 residue ahead of where the CDR3 ends, so the germline J gene completes it. The chain has TRBV1 and TRBJ1-6, with 8 bases aligning to TRBD1. TRBJ1-6 is placed among ORFs of uncertain function. J lost 3 bases, V lost 2 bases, and 3 bases had no gene match. This CDR3 comprises 16 residues. Germline V gene sequence: CDR1 NSQYPW, CDR2 LRSPGD (reference sequence). The CDR3 DNA, read in part, is TGCACCTGCAGTGCAATGGGACAGGTCTATAATTCGCCCCTCTAC. It codes for CTCSAMGQVYNSPLY. The whole CDR3 region reads CTCSAMGQVYNSPLYF.

Concerning this clone itself: Mouse gene names and germline throughout. The observed sequence ends 1 residue before the CDR3 terminus, with the missing tail filled in from the germline J gene. The chain uses TRBV26 and TRBJ2-4; D is ambiguous. The CDR3 has 11 amino acids. V lost 5 bases and J 5 bases, leaving 5 bases between the germline ends. Germline V lookup: CDR1 KGHPV, CDR2 FQNQEV (reference sequence). The CDR3 DNA, read in part, is TGTGCCAGCAGTGAGGGAAACACCTTGTAC. Amino acids: CASSEGNTLY. The complete CDR3 reads CASSEGNTLYF.

About this clone: The gene symbols are mouse symbols. The read ends 1 residue shy of where the CDR3 ends; the end is completed using the germline J gene. The chain carries TRBV29 and TRBJ2-2, with D maybe TRBD1 (5 bases). The V gene's germline CDR1 is MSHET and CDR2 SYDVDS. This CDR3 contains 13 residues. V was pared by 5 bases and J by 3 bases, with 7 bases between. Here the CDR3 reads CASSQGHTGQLYF. Partial CDR3 DNA: TGTGCTAGCAGTCAGGGCCACACCGGGCAGCTCTAC.

This clone is medium-sized (0.01 to 0.1%). The gene symbols are mouse symbols. The read comes to an end 1 residue before the CDR3 does, leaving the germline J gene to fill in the end. This rearrangement joins TRBV26 to TRBJ2-7; D ambiguous. The length of the CDR3 is 15 residues. In germline, CDR1 is KGHPV, CDR2 FQNQEV (reference sequence). The V gene lost 0 bases and the J gene lost 0 bases, with 9 bases spanning the gap. Here the CDR3 reads CASSLSRASSYEQYF. CDR3 DNA, as far as it was read: TGTGCCAGCAGTCTGTCGCGGGCGAGCTCCTATGAACAGTAC.

In regard to this clone: The genes and germline here are from mouse. The CDR3 is cut off 1 residue early in the read; its end comes from the germline J gene. The chain has TRBV20 and TRBJ2-5; no firm D call. With 1 base removed from V and 3 bases from J, the gap between germline ends came to 5 bases. This CDR3 has 12 residues. Germline CDR1 GFQATS, CDR2 STVNSAI. The DNA read from the CDR3 is TGTGGTGCTAGGGTCAAGCAAGACACCCAGTAC. It is translated as CGARVKQDTQY. The complete CDR3 sequence is CGARVKQDTQYF.

This clone showed up just a few times. The gene names given are mouse names. Read data end 1 residue before the CDR3 end; the end is taken from the germline J gene. The chain combines TRBV2 with TRBJ2-7; D is possibly TRBD2 (7 bases). The germline V and J ends were trimmed by 0 bases and 7 bases, with 13 bases remaining between them. Per the germline V gene, CDR1 is LGHNA and CDR2 is YSYQKL. The CDR3 is 14 amino acids. CDR3 DNA (partial): TGTGCCAGCAGCCAAGAGGGGGGCGCGGGGGAACAGTAC. It is translated as CASSQEGGAGEQY. The whole CDR3 protein reads CASSQEGGAGEQYF.